This T cell receptor beta chain emerged from a study of T cell repertoires in cytomegalovirus infection. Overall study: A matching HLA type, together with CMV infection, was signaled by public TCR beta signatures.

TCRdb re-called the reads through MiXCR, storing one row per CDR3 protein. In the table there are roughly 180,000 distinct CDR3 sequences, about a fifth of which are singletons. The germline gives CDR1 MNHNS, CDR2 SASEGT. V lost 8 bases to trimming and J lost 6 bases, with 11 bases between them. CDR3 size: 11 residues. On this clonotype: Its cognate antigen is unknown.

The TCR originated in a human donor in good health (CMV status not recorded). Some clones in this sample may be carry-over from other donors' samples. The sample was CD8+ T cells from cultured PBMCs, taken from culture after CMV antigen stimulation. The chain uses TRBV6-1 and TRBJ2-7; D gene unclear. CDR3: CASFYWGEQYF. CDR3 coding DNA: TGTGCCAGCTTTTACTGGGGCGAGCAGTACTTC.